Presented here are 29 T cell receptor beta chains from one specimen sequenced in a study of blood T cell repertoires in COVID-19. Repertoires were generated with immunoSEQ multiplex PCR, while TCRdb's copy carries only in-frame clones and drops some. In the table there are more than 150,000 clones, roughly nine tenths of which are singletons. Specimen: PBMCs or T cells enriched from blood (not recorded which). All receptors derive from a woman between 25 and 40 years old who had recovered from COVID-19.

This rearrangement joins TRBV15 to TRBJ1-1, with D uncertain. V lost 1 base, J lost 11 bases, and 14 bases lay in between. Germline CDR1 and CDR2: LNHNV and YYDKDF (reference sequence). The CDR3 length is 13 residues. The CDR3 here is CATSRGEGGRAFF. The CDR3, as DNA: TGTGCCACCAGCAGAGGCGAAGGCGGTAGGGCTTTCTTT.

V is TRBV27 and J is TRBJ1-6, with TRBD1 identical over 9 bases. V shed 6 bases and J 7 bases; nucleotides not matched to a gene: 4. Germline V CDR1 and CDR2: MNHEY, SMNVEV (reference sequence). This CDR3 has 14 amino acids. This chain's CDR3 is CASRTGGSNSPLHF. The CDR3 DNA is TGTGCCAGCAGGACAGGGGGGTCAAATTCACCCCTCCACTTT.

This chain links TRBV18 with TRBJ2-7; the D gene is possibly TRBD1 (5 bases). CDR3 length: 16 amino acids. Germline V lookup: CDR1 KGHSH, CDR2 LQKENI. V was cut by 2 bases and J by 0 bases, with 14 bases left in between. Here the CDR3 DNA reads TGTGCCAGCTCACCAGGAACAGGCAGGAGCTCCTACGAGCAGTACTTC. This gives the protein CASSPGTGRSSYEQYF.

The V and J genes are TRBV5-1 and TRBJ2-1; 12 positions match TRBD2. Germline trimming cut 3 bases from V and 5 bases from J; bases unmatched to any gene: 6. CDR3 length: 16 amino acids. Germline CDR1 is SGHRS and CDR2 is YFSETQ. Here the CDR3 DNA reads TGCGCCAGCAGCTCCCTTCTAGCGGGAGGGAACAATGAGCAGTTCTTC. This translates into CASSSLLAGGNNEQFF.

The CDR3 reads CASGSGGTDYGYTF. The CDR3 DNA reads as TGTGCCAGCGGCTCGGGGGGGACCGACTATGGCTACACCTTC. This sequence joins TRBV6-5 and TRBJ1-2, with D possibly TRBD1 on 5 matching bases. The CDR3 is 14 residues long. The germline V gene has CDR1 MNHEY and CDR2 SVGAGI. V was shortened by 8 bases and J by 3 bases, with 16 bases between the two germline ends.

This sequence joins TRBV12-5 and TRBJ2-5; a weak D match, TRBD2 (6 bases). Germline CDR1 and CDR2: LGHNT and FRNRAP. The CDR3 has 12 residues. V was clipped by 7 bases and J by 4 bases, with 10 bases between them. The DNA of the CDR3 is TGTGCTAGTGCCTTGGGGGGAGAGACCCAGTACTTC. This translates into CASALGGETQYF.

V gene TRBV3-1 (or the pseudogene TRBV3-2) combines with J gene TRBJ2-2; 10 nucleotides match TRBD2. Germline lookup yields CDR1 LGHDT and CDR2 YNNKEL (reference sequence). The CDR3 spans 16 residues. V gave up 3 bases and J gave up 7 bases; unmatched junction bases: 8. The CDR3, as DNA: TGTGCCAGCAGCCAGGGGCTAGCGGGAGTAGGCGGGGAGCTGTTTTTT. The encoded protein is CASSQGLAGVGGELFF.

This clone was counted between two and nine times. The chain couples TRBV28 to TRBJ2-5; D is possibly TRBD2 (6 bases). The ends were cut back, 9 bases at V and 1 base at J, with 15 bases in the middle. This CDR3 has 14 amino acids. The germline V gene has CDR1 MDHEN and CDR2 SYDVKM. The CDR3 loop reads CASLAGPLQETQYF. The CDR3 DNA is TGTGCCAGTCTCGCGGGACCACTCCAAGAGACCCAGTACTTC.

The J gene is TRBJ2-7, the V gene TRBV7-6, with 9 positions matching TRBD1. This CDR3 contains 15 residues. Unmatched junction bases numbered 5, after V lost 1 base and J lost 4 bases. The V gene's germline CDR1 is SGHVS and CDR2 FNYEAQ. The CDR3 sequence: CASSLDPGQGYEQYF. CDR3 bases: TGTGCCAGCAGCTTAGATCCGGGACAGGGTTACGAGCAGTACTTC.

The gene calls are TRBV5-6 and TRBJ1-2, with no clear D. Germline assignment: CDR1 SGHDT and CDR2 YYEEEE. Trimming shortened V by 0 bases and J by 8 bases, and 17 bases separated the two germline ends. This CDR3 is built from 15 residues. CDR3 in DNA: TGTGCCAGCAGCTTGGAAAACACCCCTATGGAGGGCTACACCTTC. Encoded protein: CASSLENTPMEGYTF.

The chain uses TRBV6-6 and TRBJ1-6; TRBD1 might be the D (6 bases). Germline assignment: CDR1 MNHNY and CDR2 SVGAGI (reference sequence). The CDR3 runs 15 residues. Trimming cost V 0 bases and J 8 bases, with 11 bases left between them. CDR3 DNA: TGTGCCAGCAGTTACTCGATCAGGGGTGATTCACCCCTCCACTTT. This codes for CASSYSIRGDSPLHF.

The gene calls are TRBV6-2 or TRBV6-3 and TRBJ2-7; 7 nucleotides line up with TRBD1. This CDR3 region has 14 residues. Germline CDR1 reads MNHEY; CDR2 reads SVGEGT. J lost 3 bases, V lost 4 bases, and 6 bases had no gene match. This chain's CDR3 is CASSFRQGGYEQYF. CDR3 DNA sequence: TGTGCCAGCAGTTTCCGACAGGGTGGCTACGAGCAGTACTTC.

The rearrangement links TRBV7-2 to TRBJ1-5, with D perhaps TRBD1 (5 bases). Germline CDR1 and CDR2: SGHTA and FQGNSA. This CDR3 is 15 amino acids long. V lost 2 bases, J lost 6 bases, and 14 bases lay in between. The CDR3 region is CASSLTRAAGQPQHF. CDR3 nucleotides: TGTGCCAGCAGCTTAACCAGGGCTGCAGGTCAGCCCCAGCATTTT.

This chain links TRBV20-1 with TRBJ1-1, with D maybe TRBD1 (5 bases). Germline V CDR1 and CDR2: DFQATT, SNEGSKA (reference sequence). V was cut by 5 bases and J by 7 bases, with 11 bases left in between. The CDR3 spans 11 residues. The CDR3: CSAEKTVEAFF. The CDR3 bases are TGCAGTGCTGAGAAGACAGTTGAAGCTTTCTTT.

The rearrangement uses TRBV5-8 and TRBJ2-1, with 10 bases fitting TRBD2. CDR1 is SGHTS, CDR2 YDEGEE, per germline. The V gene end was trimmed by 2 bases and the J gene end by 2 bases; junction bases not matched to a gene: 4. This CDR3 region has 16 residues. The CDR3 is CASSFQAGGPYNEQFF. The DNA of the CDR3 is TGTGCCAGCAGCTTCCAAGCGGGAGGGCCCTACAATGAGCAGTTCTTC.

This chain joins TRBV3-1 (or the pseudogene TRBV3-2) and TRBJ1-1, with D unresolved. The V end was cut by 3 bases, the J end by 3 bases, with 8 bases between. Germline CDR1 LGHDT, CDR2 YNNKEL (reference sequence). The CDR3 loop spans 13 amino acids. CDR3 coding DNA: TGTGCCAGCAGCCAGACCGACTACACTGAAGCTTTCTTT. Translation gives CASSQTDYTEAFF.

This clone has just one count. The V call is TRBV5-1, the J call TRBJ1-1; D ambiguous. Trimming took off 8 bases at V and 0 bases at J, with 8 bases between the two ends. Looked up from germline, CDR1 is SGHRS and CDR2 is YFSETQ. The CDR3 length is 12 residues. The CDR3 protein is CASRELNTEAFF. CDR3 in DNA: TGCGCCAGTCGGGAATTGAACACTGAAGCTTTCTTT.

The chain combines TRBV6-5 with TRBJ1-1; D might be TRBD1 (6 bases). CDR3 length: 14 amino acids. From germline, CDR1 is MNHEY and CDR2 SVGAGI. Between the trimmed V and J ends, which lost 6 bases and 0 bases, there was a span of 11 bases. DNA for the CDR3: TGTGCCAGCAGCGGACAGCCCATGAACACTGAAGCTTTCTTT. Amino acid sequence: CASSGQPMNTEAFF.

This chain links TRBV3-1 (or the pseudogene TRBV3-2) with TRBJ1-2; D might be TRBD1 (6 bases). This CDR3 has 12 amino acids. Germline V CDR1 and CDR2: LGHDT, YNNKEL (reference sequence). The germline V and J ends were trimmed by 4 bases and 11 bases, with 14 bases remaining between them. CDR3 sequence: CASSLGRDTYTF. CDR3 coding DNA: TGTGCCAGCAGCCTCGGCAGGGACACTTACACCTTC.

This clone was counted between two and nine times. This chain joins TRBV12-3 or TRBV12-4 and TRBJ1-5; no clear D gene. V was shortened by 3 bases and J by 5 bases, with 8 bases between the two germline ends. The CDR3 covers 13 residues. DNA of the CDR3: TGTGCCAGCAGTTTGTCTCAGTATCAGCCCCAGCATTTT. The encoded protein is CASSLSQYQPQHF.

This rearrangement joins TRBV4-3 to TRBJ1-1, with D unresolved. CDR1 is LGHNA, CDR2 YSLEER, per germline. Between the trimmed V and J ends, which lost 4 bases and 1 base, there was a span of 13 bases. This CDR3 is built from 15 residues. Here the CDR3 reads CASSLNRAENTEAFF. CDR3 in DNA: TGCGCCAGCAGCCTTAACAGAGCAGAGAACACTGAAGCTTTCTTT.

V gene TRBV2 combines with J gene TRBJ1-5; 8 bases align to TRBD1. V dropped 6 bases and J dropped 6; count of bases not matched to a gene: 7. The CDR3 is 14 amino acids. Germline V gene sequence: CDR1 SNHLY, CDR2 FYNNEI. CDR3 sequence (DNA): TGTGCCAGCAGAGACGGTGACAGGGGTCAGCCCCAGCATTTT. Its translation: CASRDGDRGQPQHF.

The chain recombines TRBV3-1 (or the pseudogene TRBV3-2) with TRBJ2-7; D remains ambiguous. The CDR3 has 12 residues. Trimming took off 5 bases at V and 6 bases at J, with 11 bases between the two ends. Germline CDR1 reads LGHDT; CDR2 reads YNNKEL (reference sequence). Written as DNA, the CDR3 is TGTGCCAGCAGCTACGCTAGTTCCGAGCAGTACTTC. Translation gives CASSYASSEQYF.

V gene TRBV19 combines with J gene TRBJ1-3; tentative D call: TRBD1 (5 bases). This CDR3 is 16 amino acids long. The V end was cut by 1 base, the J end by 2 bases, with 12 bases between. Germline CDR1 reads LNHDA; CDR2 reads SQIVND (reference sequence). The CDR3 is CASSIGLRGTGNTIYF. The DNA of the CDR3 is TGTGCCAGTAGTATAGGGTTAAGGGGTACTGGAAACACCATATATTTT.

This chain links TRBV27 with TRBJ2-1, with 8 bases that match TRBD1. The junction had 8 bases not matched to a gene; V was cut back by 8 bases and J by 8 bases. This CDR3 region has 13 residues. Looked up from germline, CDR1 is MNHEY and CDR2 is SMNVEV (reference sequence). CDR3 coding DNA: TGTGCCAGCGCCCGGGACAGGAAATATGAGCAGTTCTTC. Protein product: CASARDRKYEQFF.

The chain joins TRBV9 to TRBJ2-6; no reliable D call. The ends were cut back, 3 bases at V and 0 bases at J, with 4 bases in the middle. The CDR3 is made up of 14 amino acids. CDR1 SGDLS and CDR2 YYNGEE come from the germline V gene. CDR3 coding DNA: TGTGCCAGCAGCGCCCTCTCTGGGGCCAACGTCCTGACTTTC. Its protein is CASSALSGANVLTF.

This chain uses TRBV3-1 (or the pseudogene TRBV3-2) with TRBJ2-3, with TRBD1 matching 10 bases. V was pared by 2 bases and J by 3 bases, with 8 bases of the junction left unmatched. CDR1 and CDR2 (germline): LGHDT, YNNKEL (reference sequence). The CDR3 sequence is 17 residues long. The CDR3 coding sequence is TGTGCCAGCAGCCAAAGACCTCGGGACAGGGGAACAGATACGCAGTATTTT. Its translation is CASSQRPRDRGTDTQYF.

The chain links TRBV7-8 to TRBJ1-2; D may be TRBD1 (6 bases). The germline CDR1 and CDR2 sequences are SGHVS and FQNEAQ. There are 15 residues in the CDR3. Trimming pared 5 bases from V and 5 bases from J, leaving 18 bases between. CDR3 sequence (DNA): TGTGCCAGCAGCCCCCCGGGGCAGGGGTTATATGGCTACACCTTC. Translated, it gives CASSPPGQGLYGYTF.

In its sample, this clone was seen once. The chain joins TRBV5-1 to TRBJ1-4; D might be TRBD1 (6 bases). This CDR3 is built from 15 residues. V lost 1 base and J 7 bases, leaving 14 bases between the germline ends. The V gene's germline CDR1 is SGHRS and CDR2 YFSETQ. The chain's CDR3 is CASSLLQGRGEKLFF. The CDR3 region has the DNA TGCGCCAGCAGCTTGCTACAGGGTCGGGGTGAAAAACTGTTTTTT.